This passage covers 8 T cell receptor beta chains from one sample sequenced in a study of blood T cell repertoires in COVID-19. The repertoire was sequenced with immunoSEQ multiplex PCR; TCRdb's copy has only in-frame clones and lacks some. This table holds roughly 68,000 clones, about 81% found once. The sample consisted of peripheral blood. The receptors come from a human donor in a cohort sampled during active COVID-19.

This clone has only one observation. V is TRBV27 and J is TRBJ2-3, with D maybe TRBD2 (6 bases). The CDR3 sequence is 15 residues long. V was clipped by 1 base and J by 9 bases, with 17 bases between them. CDR1 and CDR2 (germline): MNHEY, SMNVEV (reference sequence). The CDR3 sequence: CASSLWGGIGQTQYF. Written as DNA, the CDR3 is TGTGCCAGCAGTTTATGGGGCGGGATTGGGCAGACGCAGTATTTT.

V and J are TRBV5-5 and TRBJ2-7; 7 positions agree with TRBD2. CDR1 SGHKS and CDR2 YYEKEE come from the germline V gene (reference sequence). The J segment lost 3 bases and the V segment lost 4 bases, leaving 7 bases of the junction unmatched. The CDR3 totals 14 residues. The CDR3, as DNA: TGTGCCAGCAGCCCTGGACTAGAACTCTACGAGCAGTACTTC. It translates to CASSPGLELYEQYF.

The chain links TRBV18 to TRBJ2-3; 11 nucleotides agree with TRBD2. The V and J ends lost 2 bases and 3 bases, in that order; junction bases with no gene match: 4. The germline CDR1 and CDR2 sequences are KGHSH and LQKENI. The CDR3 totals 16 residues. In nucleotides, the CDR3 is TGTGCCAGCTCACCAAAGGGACTAGCGGTTACAGATACGCAGTATTTT. Translating it yields CASSPKGLAVTDTQYF.

The rearrangement joins TRBV30 to TRBJ1-1, with D possibly TRBD1 on 6 matching bases. Per the germline V gene, CDR1 is GTSNPN and CDR2 is SVGIG (reference sequence). The CDR3 loop spans 14 amino acids. Trimming took 0 bases from V and 3 from J, leaving 11 bases between them. CDR3 residues: CAWSVQGVYTEAFF. CDR3 nucleotide sequence: TGTGCCTGGAGTGTACAGGGTGTGTACACTGAAGCTTTCTTT.

The V call is TRBV28, the J call TRBJ1-1, with 7 bases aligning to TRBD1. CDR3 length: 15 amino acids. Unmatched junction bases numbered 12, after V lost 6 bases and J lost 5 bases. Germline V lookup: CDR1 MDHEN, CDR2 SYDVKM. The CDR3 bases are TGTGCCAGCAGCTCTAAACAGGGGATTTGGACTGAAGCTTTCTTT. It translates to CASSSKQGIWTEAFF.

This clone is a singleton in its sample. The V gene is TRBV11-2, the J gene TRBJ2-1, with TRBD1 identical over 9 bases. The V and J ends lost 6 bases and 5 bases, in that order; junction bases with no gene match: 2. Germline V gene data show CDR1 as SGHAT and CDR2 as FQNNGV. CDR3 length equals 13 residues. The CDR3 loop reads CASRDRGHNEQFF. The CDR3 DNA is TGTGCCAGCAGGGACAGGGGCCACAATGAGCAGTTCTTC.

J is TRBJ2-5 and V is TRBV19; the match to TRBD1 covers 8 bases. This CDR3 contains 15 residues. Germline V gene sequence: CDR1 LNHDA, CDR2 SQIVND (reference sequence). V shed 7 bases, J shed 5 bases, and the junction held 12 bases outside the gene matches. CDR3 nucleotide sequence: TGTGCCAGTAAGGGATACGGACAGGGACGTGAGACCCAGTACTTC. Protein sequence: CASKGYGQGRETQYF.

This chain connects TRBV15 to TRBJ1-2; tentatively, D is TRBD1 (6 bases). This CDR3 has 14 residues. V was shortened by 6 bases and J by 4 bases, with 15 bases between the two germline ends. Germline lookup yields CDR1 LNHNV and CDR2 YYDKDF (reference sequence). CDR3 residues: CATRMTGEGYGYTF. CDR3 in DNA: TGTGCCACCAGGATGACAGGAGAGGGCTATGGCTACACCTTC.